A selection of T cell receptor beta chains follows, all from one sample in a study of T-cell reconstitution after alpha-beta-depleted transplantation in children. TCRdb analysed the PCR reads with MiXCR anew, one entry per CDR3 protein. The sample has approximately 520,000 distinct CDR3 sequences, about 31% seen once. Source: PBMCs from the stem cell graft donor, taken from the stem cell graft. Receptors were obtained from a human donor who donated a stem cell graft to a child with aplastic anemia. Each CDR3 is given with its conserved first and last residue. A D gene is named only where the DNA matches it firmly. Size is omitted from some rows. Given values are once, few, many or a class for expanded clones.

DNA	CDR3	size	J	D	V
TGTGCCAGCAGCTTAACGGGGAGGCCGAACACCGGGGAGCTGTTTTTT	CASSLTGRPNTGELFF	.	TRBJ2-2	.	TRBV7-9
TGCGCCAGCAGCTTGCTGGCGGCAGATGAAAAACTGTTTTTT	CASSLLAADEKLFF	.	TRBJ1-4	.	TRBV5-1
TGTGCCAGCAGTTACTTTGCGGGACAGGGGGCGGACATTCAGTACTTC	CASSYFAGQGADIQYF	.	TRBJ2-4	TRBD1	TRBV6-5
TGTGCCAGCTCACCTAGTTTAGCGGGAGACGCCTACAATGAGCAGTTCTTC	CASSPSLAGDAYNEQFF	.	TRBJ2-1	TRBD2	TRBV18
TGTGCCAGTAGTATAGGGGCTAGTCTGGGTACAGATACGCAGTATTTT	CASSIGASLGTDTQYF	.	TRBJ2-3	.	TRBV19
TGTGCCAGCAGCTTTAACCGAGGGGATGGCTACACCTTC	CASSFNRGDGYTF	.	TRBJ1-2	.	TRBV7-2
TGTGCCAGCAGCCCCGGGACAGGGGAAGGCTACACCTTC	CASSPGTGEGYTF	few	TRBJ1-2	TRBD1	TRBV3-1
TGCAGTGCCCCTGTGCCGGGAGCTTCCGGTCGAACCCAGTACTTC	CSAPVPGASGRTQYF	once	TRBJ2-5	.	TRBV20-1
TGCAGTGCTAGTGGGACAGCAAATCAGCCCCAGCATTTT	CSASGTANQPQHF	.	TRBJ1-5	TRBD1	TRBV20-1
TGTGCCACCGGGCCGGGGATCCAAGAGACCCAGTACTTC	CATGPGIQETQYF	few	TRBJ2-5	.	TRBV10-3
TGTGCCATCAGGGACAGTGGGGAGACCCAGTACTTC	CAIRDSGETQYF	few	TRBJ2-5	.	TRBV10-3
TGTGCCAGCAGCCAGGGACAGGGGATTCTTCTGGGGTACGAGCAGTACTTC	CASSQGQGILLGYEQYF	.	TRBJ2-7	TRBD1	TRBV3-1
TGTGCCAGCAGTTACCGTAGTGGGCGAGGCTATGGCTACACCTTC	CASSYRSGRGYGYTF	.	TRBJ1-2	.	TRBV6-5
TGTGCCAGCAGTCCCTCACTAGCGGGAGGGTACGAGCAGTACTTC	CASSPSLAGGYEQYF	few	TRBJ2-7	TRBD2	TRBV12-3/TRBV12-4
TGTGCCAGCAGCTTGGGAGCAGGCAGTGGAAACACCATATATTTT	CASSLGAGSGNTIYF	.	TRBJ1-3	.	TRBV5-6
TGCAGTGCTGGGACACCTAACACCGGGGAGCTGTTTTTT	CSAGTPNTGELFF	once	TRBJ2-2	.	TRBV20-1
TGCGCCAGCAGCCGGACGGGACAGGGGGTTTACGAGCAGTACTTC	CASSRTGQGVYEQYF	few	TRBJ2-7	TRBD1	TRBV4-3
TGCAGCGTTGTGCAGGAGCAGTTCTTC	CSVVQEQFF	.	TRBJ2-1	.	TRBV29-1